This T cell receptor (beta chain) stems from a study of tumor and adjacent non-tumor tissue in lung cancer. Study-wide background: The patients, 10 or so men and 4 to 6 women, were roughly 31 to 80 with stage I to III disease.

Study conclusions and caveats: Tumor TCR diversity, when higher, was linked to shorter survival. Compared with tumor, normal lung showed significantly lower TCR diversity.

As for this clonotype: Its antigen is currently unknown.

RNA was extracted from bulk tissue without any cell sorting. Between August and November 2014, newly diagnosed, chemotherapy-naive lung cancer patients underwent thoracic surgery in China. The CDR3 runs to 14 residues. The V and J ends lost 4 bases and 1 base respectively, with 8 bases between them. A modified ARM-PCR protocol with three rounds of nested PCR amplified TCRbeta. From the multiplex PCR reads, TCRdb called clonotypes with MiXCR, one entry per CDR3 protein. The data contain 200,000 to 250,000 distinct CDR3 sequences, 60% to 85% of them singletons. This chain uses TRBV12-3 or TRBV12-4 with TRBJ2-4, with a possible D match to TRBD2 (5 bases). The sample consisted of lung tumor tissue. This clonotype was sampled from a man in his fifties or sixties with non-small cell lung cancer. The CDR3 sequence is CASSYEGAKNIQYF. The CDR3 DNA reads TGTGCCAGCAGTTATGAGGGTGCCAAAAACATTCAGTACTTC.